The clone carrying this TCR beta chain was observed a handful of times. The antigen remains undetermined. Trimming removed 1 base from V and 6 bases from J, with 10 bases in between. The germline V gene encodes CDR1 SGHRS and CDR2 YFSETQ. The CDR3 extends over 13 amino acids. Every isolated RNA sample was fully reverse transcribed, so sequencing captured expressed TCRB transcripts. TCRdb's table, derived via immunoSEQ multiplex PCR, lists solely in-frame clones and lacks some. Of about 270,000 clones in the sample, roughly an eighth were seen once. This record belongs to a study of beta chain features in type 1 diabetes. Study observations and caveats: There was a moderate but significant shortening of TCRB CDR3s in all four CD4+ subsets of Type 1 diabetes patients. cDNA-based reads could over-represent cells with high TCR expression. The study found fewer insertions and more deletions at VDJ junctions in type 1 diabetes patients. PCR might favor shorter templates, equally in patients and controls.

The V and J genes are TRBV5-1 and TRBJ1-1; D uncertain. The sequencing sample was made of naive CD4+ T cells from blood. The receptor's source is a man aged 25 to 40 with type 1 diabetes. In DNA form, the CDR3 reads TGCGCCAGCAGCTTGCTGACGGGTTCTGAAGCTTTCTTT. Encoded protein: CASSLLTGSEAFF. Complete variable domain (other parts from reference TRBV5-1 and TRBJ1-1): KAGVTQTPRYLIKTRGQQVTLSCSPISGHRSVSWYQQTPGQGLQFLFEYFSETQRNKGNFPGRFSGRQFSNSRSEMNVSTLELGDSALYLCASSLLTGSEAFFGQGTRLTVV.